This T cell receptor beta chain originates from a study of regulatory T cells. To note about this clone: Its antigen is as yet unknown.

The PCR used 52 TRBV and 13 TRBJ primers. Clones were read by immunoSEQ multiplex PCR, and TCRdb kept only the in-frame ones, dropping some. The data hold nearly 30,000 clones, with less than 95% observed a single time. Looked up from germline, CDR1 is SGHTS and CDR2 is YDEGEE. The CDR3 has 16 amino acids. V lost 4 bases and J lost 4, with 17 bases in between. General study findings and limits: Hydrophobic residues at CDR3 positions 6 and 7 were enriched in conventional CD4+ T cells of CD3G-deficient patients. Skewed V and J usage and few unique V-J pairs marked patient repertoires, most in Tregs.

This chain joins TRBV5-8 and TRBJ2-2; the D gene could be TRBD1 or TRBD2 (5 bases each). The sample consisted of conventional CD4+ T cells sorted from blood. The TCR originated in a person between 18 and 35 years old with CD3G deficiency. CDR3 sequence: CASSRWGTEGTGELFF. CDR3 sequence (DNA): TGTGCCAGCAGCCGGTGGGGGACGGAAGGCACCGGGGAGCTGTTTTTT.